These T cell receptor beta chains were read from a single sample in a study of Graves' ophthalmopathy and Graves' hyperthyroidism. A single record per CDR3 protein comes from TCRdb applying MiXCR to the multiplex PCR reads. The data show approximately 160,000 distinct CDR3 sequences, 30% to 45% seen once. Sequencing was performed on peripheral blood. The receptors derive from a man aged 30 to 45 with Graves' ophthalmopathy. CDR3s include the opening cysteine and the closing phenylalanine or tryptophan. D genes are given only for firm matches. Not every row has a clone size; where given, it reads once, few, many or a size class.

many	TRBD1	TRBV6-1	TRBJ2-7	CASSEVQGAAYEQYF	TGTGCCAGCAGTGAAGTCCAGGGGGCCGCCTACGAGCAGTACTTC
few	NA	TRBV28	TRBJ2-7	CASRDIYYEQYF	TGTGCCAGCAGGGACATATACTACGAGCAGTACTTC
NA	TRBD1	TRBV11-3	TRBJ2-2	CASSSGTGKDGELFF	TGTGCCAGCAGCTCCGGGACAGGGAAGGACGGGGAGCTGTTTTTT
NA	NA	TRBV6-1	TRBJ2-5	CATSDIRDSPRTQYF	TGTGCCACCAGTGATATCCGGGACTCCCCGCGGACCCAGTACTTC
NA	TRBD2	TRBV28	TRBJ2-7	CASSFSGTSSYEQYF	TGTGCCAGCAGTTTTTCCGGGACTAGCTCCTACGAGCAGTACTTC
NA	NA	TRBV30	TRBJ2-5	CAWSSLGETQYF	TGTGCCTGGAGTAGCCTTGGGGAGACCCAGTACTTC
many	TRBD1	TRBV3-1	TRBJ2-7	CASSHGTGGEQYF	TGTGCCAGCAGCCACGGGACAGGGGGCGAGCAGTACTTC
many	NA	TRBV20-1	TRBJ2-7	CSAELRRGSYEQYF	TGCAGTGCCGAGTTGAGAAGGGGTTCCTACGAGCAGTACTTC
many	NA	TRBV12-3/TRBV12-4	TRBJ1-1	CASSLAKFGTTIEAFF	TGTGCCAGCAGTTTAGCGAAGTTTGGGACAACCATTGAAGCTTTCTTT
many	TRBD2	TRBV11-1	TRBJ2-7	CASSLVKASGSNEQYF	TGTGCCAGCAGCTTAGTTAAGGCTAGCGGGAGCAACGAGCAGTACTTC
NA	NA	TRBV6-1	TRBJ1-1	CACIAGMNTEAFF	TGTGCCTGCATCGCAGGCATGAACACTGAAGCTTTCTTT
NA	NA	TRBV12-3/TRBV12-4	TRBJ1-5	CASQPSSNQPQHF	TGTGCCAGCCAGCCGAGTAGCAATCAGCCCCAGCATTTT
many	TRBD1	TRBV6-1	TRBJ2-7	CASSVGQANYEQYF	TGTGCCAGCAGTGTGGGACAGGCGAATTACGAGCAGTACTTC
many	NA	TRBV7-2	TRBJ1-2	CASSLAGPYGYTF	TGTGCCAGCAGCTTAGCGGGGCCATATGGCTACACCTTC
many	NA	TRBV5-1	TRBJ1-1	CASSLEVGLRNTEAFF	TGCGCCAGCAGCTTGGAAGTGGGACTGAGAAACACTGAAGCTTTCTTT
many	TRBD1	TRBV7-2	TRBJ1-2	CASSLDSGQGYGYTF	TGTGCCAGCAGCCTAGACTCGGGACAGGGTTATGGCTACACCTTC
NA	TRBD2	TRBV6-2/TRBV6-3	TRBJ2-7	CASSASGRAVDEQYF	TGTGCCAGCAGCGCTAGCGGGAGGGCCGTAGATGAGCAGTACTTC
once	NA	TRBV7-8	TRBJ1-5	CASSLAEGGFPPNQPQHF	TGTGCCAGCAGCTTAGCGGAGGGAGGGTTTCCCCCTAATCAGCCCCAGCATTTT
few	NA	TRBV6-2/TRBV6-3	TRBJ1-1	CASSFAADEAFF	TGTGCCAGCAGTTTTGCGGCGGATGAAGCTTTCTTT
many	NA	TRBV6-5	TRBJ1-1	CASSYRGGTEAFF	TGTGCCAGCAGTTACAGGGGCGGGACTGAAGCTTTCTTT
many	TRBD2	TRBV24-1	TRBJ2-2	CATSDGTSDTGELFF	TGTGCCACCAGTGATGGGACTAGCGACACCGGGGAGCTGTTTTTT
NA	NA	TRBV18	TRBJ1-5	CASSPLGGLNQPQHF	TGTGCCAGCTCACCACTGGGCGGGCTCAATCAGCCCCAGCATTTT
many	NA	TRBV12-3/TRBV12-4	TRBJ2-7	CASSLGNTEQYF	TGTGCCAGCAGTTTGGGGAATACCGAGCAGTACTTC
few	NA	TRBV6-1	TRBJ2-2	CASRPIGTHTGELFF	TGTGCCAGCAGACCTATTGGGACTCACACCGGGGAGCTGTTTTTT
NA	TRBD1	TRBV7-8	TRBJ1-6	CASSWGQVVNSPLHF	TGTGCCAGCAGCTGGGGACAGGTTGTTAATTCACCCCTCCACTTT
many	NA	TRBV5-1	TRBJ2-5	CASSGTGFQETQYF	TGCGCCAGCAGCGGTACAGGGTTCCAAGAGACCCAGTACTTC
many	NA	TRBV12-3/TRBV12-4	TRBJ2-7	CASTPQQDSYEQYF	TGTGCCAGCACCCCACAGCAAGACTCCTACGAGCAGTACTTC
many	TRBD1	TRBV11-1	TRBJ1-2	CASSSSRDRGNGYTF	TGTGCCAGCAGCTCCAGCCGGGACAGAGGTAATGGCTACACCTTC
many	NA	TRBV12-3/TRBV12-4	TRBJ1-1	CASTTGGEAFF	TGTGCCAGCACCACCGGTGGTGAAGCTTTCTTT
NA	NA	TRBV2	TRBJ1-1	CASSEQGLNTEAFF	TGTGCCAGCAGTGAACAGGGGCTAAACACTGAAGCTTTCTTT
once	NA	TRBV12-3/TRBV12-4	TRBJ1-1	CASRPAGRNTEAFF	TGTGCCAGCCGACCAGCCGGGAGGAACACTGAAGCTTTCTTT
NA	NA	TRBV28	TRBJ1-5	CASSLSGYSNQPQHF	TGTGCCAGCAGTTTGTCAGGGTATAGCAATCAGCCCCAGCATTTT
NA	TRBD1	TRBV6-1	TRBJ2-5	CASEPGDRLRETQYF	TGTGCCAGCGAACCGGGGGACAGGTTAAGGGAGACCCAGTACTTC
few	TRBD2	TRBV18	TRBJ2-7	CASSPSVGGYSYEQYF	TGTGCCAGCTCACCGAGTGTGGGGGGGTACTCCTACGAGCAGTACTTC
NA	NA	TRBV28	TRBJ2-7	CASTSGSFYEQYF	TGTGCCAGCACGTCTGGAAGCTTCTACGAGCAGTACTTC
NA	NA	TRBV6-1	TRBJ2-7	CAGPRQDYEQYF	TGTGCCGGGCCTAGACAGGACTACGAGCAGTACTTC